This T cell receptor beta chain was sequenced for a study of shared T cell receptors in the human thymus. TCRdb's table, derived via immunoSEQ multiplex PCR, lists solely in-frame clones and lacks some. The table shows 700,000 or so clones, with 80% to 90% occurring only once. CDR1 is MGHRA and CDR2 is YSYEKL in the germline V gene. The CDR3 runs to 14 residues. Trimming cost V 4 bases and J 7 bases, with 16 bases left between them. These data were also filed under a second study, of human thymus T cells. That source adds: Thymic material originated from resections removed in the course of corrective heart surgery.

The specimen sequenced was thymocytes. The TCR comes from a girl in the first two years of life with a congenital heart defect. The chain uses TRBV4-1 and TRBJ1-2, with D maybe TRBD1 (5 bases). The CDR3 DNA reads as TGCGCCAGCAGCCCGCGGGGCTCCCTCTGTGGCTACACCTTC. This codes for CASSPRGSLCGYTF.